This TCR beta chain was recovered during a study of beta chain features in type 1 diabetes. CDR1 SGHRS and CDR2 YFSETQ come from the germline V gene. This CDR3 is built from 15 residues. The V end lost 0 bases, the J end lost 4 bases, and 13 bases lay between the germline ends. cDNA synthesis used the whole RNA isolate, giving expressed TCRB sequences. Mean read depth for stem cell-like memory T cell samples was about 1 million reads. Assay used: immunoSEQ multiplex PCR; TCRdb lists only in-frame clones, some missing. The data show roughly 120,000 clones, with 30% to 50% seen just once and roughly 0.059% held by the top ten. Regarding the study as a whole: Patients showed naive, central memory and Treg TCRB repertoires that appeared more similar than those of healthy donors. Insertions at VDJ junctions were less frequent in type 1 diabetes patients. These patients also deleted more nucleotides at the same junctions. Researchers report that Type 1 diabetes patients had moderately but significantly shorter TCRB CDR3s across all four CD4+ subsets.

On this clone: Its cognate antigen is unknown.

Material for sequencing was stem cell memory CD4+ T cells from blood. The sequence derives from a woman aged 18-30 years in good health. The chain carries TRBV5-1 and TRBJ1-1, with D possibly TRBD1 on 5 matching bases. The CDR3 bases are TGCGCCAGCAGCTTGGGAACAGGAATATTCACTGAAGCTTTCTTT. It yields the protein CASSLGTGIFTEAFF. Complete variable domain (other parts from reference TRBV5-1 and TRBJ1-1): KAGVTQTPRYLIKTRGQQVTLSCSPISGHRSVSWYQQTPGQGLQFLFEYFSETQRNKGNFPGRFSGRQFSNSRSEMNVSTLELGDSALYLCASSLGTGIFTEAFFGQGTRLTVV.